The rows below give T cell receptor beta chains drawn from one sample of a study of blood T cell repertoires in COVID-19. Clones were sequenced by immunoSEQ multiplex PCR, and TCRdb holds only the in-frame ones, with some missing. The sample contains about 100,000 clones, 70% to 90% of which appear only once. Sequenced sample: peripheral blood. The receptors originated from a man aged 50 to 60 with active or convalescent COVID-19. The CDR3 runs from the conserved cysteine through the conserved F or W. Each record gives: J gene, D gene, clone size, V gene, CDR3 DNA, CDR3 protein. The D gene is left open where the match is weak. Size values are once, few and many counts, or a class for expanded clones, and some rows have none.

TRBJ1-1,TRBD1,-,TRBV27,TGTGCCAGCAGTTTCGACAGGGGCTCTTTAAACGCTGAAGCTTTCTTT,CASSFDRGSLNAEAFF
TRBJ2-1,-,-,TRBV19,TGTGCCAGTAGTATGAGAGGGAGTAGTTCGTACAATGAGCAGTTCTTC,CASSMRGSSSYNEQFF
TRBJ2-1,TRBD2,few,TRBV10-3,TGTGCCATCAGTGCCGATAGCGGGCCCAGCTCCTACAATGAGCAGTTCTTC,CAISADSGPSSYNEQFF
TRBJ2-3,TRBD2,-,TRBV5-1,TGCGCCAGCAGCTTGATCGGGGAGGGTGGCACAGATACGCAGTATTTT,CASSLIGEGGTDTQYF
TRBJ1-2,-,-,TRBV28,TGTGCCAGCAGTTTGGGCAGGATCCCACCCAACCTTTTC,CASSLGRIPPNLF
TRBJ1-1,-,-,TRBV12-5,TGTGCTAGTGGTCTGCGCCCTGATCGAGACACTGAAGCTTTCTTT,CASGLRPDRDTEAFF
TRBJ1-2,-,few,TRBV7-2,TGTGCCAGCAGCTTCACAATCGGGGTTAACTATGGCTACACCTTC,CASSFTIGVNYGYTF
TRBJ2-2,TRBD2,-,TRBV11-2,TGTGCCAGCAGCTTAGCCGGGACTAGTATATTTGCGGGGGAGCTGTTTTTT,CASSLAGTSIFAGELFF
TRBJ2-1,TRBD2,-,TRBV5-4,TGTGCCAGCAGCCCACGGACTAGCGGAGATTACAATGAGCAGTTCTTC,CASSPRTSGDYNEQFF
TRBJ2-4,TRBD1,few,TRBV27,TGTGCCAGCACCTCTCTAGGGGGCGCGAAAAACATTCAGTACTTC,CASTSLGGAKNIQYF
TRBJ2-3,-,-,TRBV11-3,TGTGCCAGCAGCTCCGGAGGGGACTGGGATACGCAGTATTTT,CASSSGGDWDTQYF
TRBJ1-1,-,-,TRBV12-5,TGTGCTAGTGGGCGTATCGGGGCTGAAGCTTTCTTT,CASGRIGAEAFF
TRBJ2-2,TRBD1,-,TRBV27,TGTGCCAGCAGTTCCCGGGACAGGGTAGGCACCGGGGAGCTGTTTTTT,CASSSRDRVGTGELFF
TRBJ1-2,-,-,TRBV6-1,TGTGCCAGCAGTGACCTCAGGGGAAGCCTTTATGGCTACACCTTC,CASSDLRGSLYGYTF
TRBJ2-1,-,-,TRBV3-1/TRBV3-2,TGTGCCAGCAGCCAAGAATCGAACAGGCCGGCCTACAATGAGCAGTTCTTC,CASSQESNRPAYNEQFF
TRBJ1-1,-,-,TRBV7-9,TGTGCCAGCAGCTTCGCGGAGAGCACTGAAGCTTTCTTT,CASSFAESTEAFF
TRBJ2-2,-,-,TRBV7-8,TGTGCCAGCAGCTTAGGGGCGGGGGCGATCACCGGGGAGCTGTTTTTT,CASSLGAGAITGELFF
TRBJ1-6,-,-,TRBV5-6,TGTGCCAGCAGCTCGGGATTTGCGAATTCACCCCTCCACTTT,CASSSGFANSPLHF
TRBJ1-1,-,-,TRBV5-1,TGCGCCAGCAGCTTGTCAGGGGTGCACACTGAAGCTTTCTTT,CASSLSGVHTEAFF
TRBJ2-1,-,-,TRBV7-9,TGTGCCAGCAGCTTGGAGGTTTTAGGGTTCTTC,CASSLEVLGFF
TRBJ2-2,-,once,TRBV5-1,TGCGCCAGCAACCCACTTGGTAGGGGTACCGGGGAGCTGTTTTTT,CASNPLGRGTGELFF
TRBJ2-7,-,-,TRBV6-2/TRBV6-3,TGTGCCAGCAGTTTTTCTCTCAGGGGACCGAACTACGAGCAGTACTTC,CASSFSLRGPNYEQYF